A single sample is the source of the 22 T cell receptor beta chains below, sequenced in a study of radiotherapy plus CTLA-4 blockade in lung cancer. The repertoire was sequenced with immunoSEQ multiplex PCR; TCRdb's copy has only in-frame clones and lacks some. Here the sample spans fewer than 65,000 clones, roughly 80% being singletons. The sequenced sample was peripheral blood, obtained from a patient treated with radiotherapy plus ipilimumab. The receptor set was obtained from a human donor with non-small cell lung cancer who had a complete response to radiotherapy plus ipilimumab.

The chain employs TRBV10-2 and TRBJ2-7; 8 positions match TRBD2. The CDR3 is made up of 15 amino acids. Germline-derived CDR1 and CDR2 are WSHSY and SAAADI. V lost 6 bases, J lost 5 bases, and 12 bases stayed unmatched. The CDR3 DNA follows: TGCGCCAGCAGCGGACTAGCCCGTAGGGGCAACGAGCAGTACGTC. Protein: CASSGLARRGNEQYV.

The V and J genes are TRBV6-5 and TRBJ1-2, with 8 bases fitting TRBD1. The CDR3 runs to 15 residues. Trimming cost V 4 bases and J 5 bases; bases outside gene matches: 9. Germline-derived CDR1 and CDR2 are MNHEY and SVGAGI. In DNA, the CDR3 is TGTGCCAGCAGTTCTATGGACAGGGTCGAGTATGGCTACACCTTC. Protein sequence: CASSSMDRVEYGYTF.

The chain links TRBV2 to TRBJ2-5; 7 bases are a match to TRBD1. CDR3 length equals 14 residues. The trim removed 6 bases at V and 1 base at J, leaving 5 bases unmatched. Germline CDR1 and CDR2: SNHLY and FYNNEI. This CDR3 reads CASRDRTGQETQYF. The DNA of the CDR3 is TGTGCCAGCAGGGATAGGACAGGCCAAGAGACCCAGTACTTC. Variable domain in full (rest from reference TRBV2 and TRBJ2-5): EPEVTQTPSHQVTQMGQEVILRCVPISNHLYFYWYRQILGQKVEFLVSFYNNEISEKSEIFDDQFSVERPDGSNFTLKIRSTKLEDSAMYFCASRDRTGQETQYFGPGTRLLVL.

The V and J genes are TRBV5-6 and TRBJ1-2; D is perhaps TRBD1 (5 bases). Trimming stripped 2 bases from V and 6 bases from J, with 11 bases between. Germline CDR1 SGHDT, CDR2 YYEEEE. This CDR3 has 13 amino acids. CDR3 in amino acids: CASSFQGWDGYTF. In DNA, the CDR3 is TGTGCCAGCAGCTTTCAGGGTTGGGATGGCTACACCTTC.

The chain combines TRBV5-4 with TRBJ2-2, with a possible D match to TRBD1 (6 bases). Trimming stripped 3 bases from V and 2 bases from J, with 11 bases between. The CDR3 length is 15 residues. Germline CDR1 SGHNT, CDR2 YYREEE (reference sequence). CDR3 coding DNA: TGTGCCAGCAGCTCCGGGACAAGAAACACCGGGGAGCTGTTTTTT. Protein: CASSSGTRNTGELFF.

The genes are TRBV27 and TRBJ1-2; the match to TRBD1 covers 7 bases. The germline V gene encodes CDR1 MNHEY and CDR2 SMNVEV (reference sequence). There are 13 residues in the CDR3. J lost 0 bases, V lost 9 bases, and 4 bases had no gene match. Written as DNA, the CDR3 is TGTGCCAGTGGGACAGAAGCTAACTATGGCTACACCTTC. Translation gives CASGTEANYGYTF.

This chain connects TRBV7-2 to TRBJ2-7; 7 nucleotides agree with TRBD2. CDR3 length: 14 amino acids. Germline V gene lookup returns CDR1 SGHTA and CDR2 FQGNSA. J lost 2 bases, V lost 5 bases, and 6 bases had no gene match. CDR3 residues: CASSPLSGPYEQYV. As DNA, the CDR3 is TGTGCCAGCAGCCCGCTTAGCGGGCCCTACGAGCAGTACGTC.

The CDR3 DNA is TGTGCCAGCAGGGGGACAGGGGTTTCGGAGACCCAGTACTTC. Its translation: CASRGTGVSETQYF. This sequence joins TRBV6-6 and TRBJ2-5, with 10 nucleotides matching TRBD1. Trimming cost V 6 bases and J 5 bases; bases outside gene matches: 6. Germline CDR1 and CDR2: MNHNY and SVGAGI (reference sequence). This CDR3 comprises 14 residues.

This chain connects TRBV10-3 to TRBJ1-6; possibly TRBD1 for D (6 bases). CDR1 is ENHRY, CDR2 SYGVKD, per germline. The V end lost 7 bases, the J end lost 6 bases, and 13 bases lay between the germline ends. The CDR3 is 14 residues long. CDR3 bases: TGTGCCATCACCCCGGGGGGCCGTAATTCACCCCTCCACTTT. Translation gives CAITPGGRNSPLHF.

The CDR3 region is CASRWDRGGYTF. The CDR3 DNA reads as TGTGCCAGCAGATGGGACAGGGGTGGCTACACCTTC. The genes are TRBV6-5 and TRBJ1-2; 10 positions agree with TRBD1. The germline V gene encodes CDR1 MNHEY and CDR2 SVGAGI. The CDR3 has 12 amino acids. The V segment lost 6 bases and the J segment 7 bases; nucleotides outside the gene matches: 2.

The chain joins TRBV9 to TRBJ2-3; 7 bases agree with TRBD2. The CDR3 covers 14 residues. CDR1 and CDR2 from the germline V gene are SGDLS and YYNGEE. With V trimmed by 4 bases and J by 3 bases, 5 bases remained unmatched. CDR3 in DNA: TGTGCCAGCAGCCAACTAGCGACAACAGATACGCAGTATTTT. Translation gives CASSQLATTDTQYF.

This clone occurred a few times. The CDR3 region is CASSTDRGYGYTF. The DNA of the CDR3 is TGTGCCAGCAGCACCGACAGGGGGTATGGCTACACCTTC. The chain uses TRBV28 and TRBJ1-2, with 9 bases fitting TRBD1. Trimming removed 6 bases from V and 5 bases from J; junction bases left unmatched: 4. Germline CDR1 reads MDHEN; CDR2 reads SYDVKM. This CDR3 contains 13 residues.

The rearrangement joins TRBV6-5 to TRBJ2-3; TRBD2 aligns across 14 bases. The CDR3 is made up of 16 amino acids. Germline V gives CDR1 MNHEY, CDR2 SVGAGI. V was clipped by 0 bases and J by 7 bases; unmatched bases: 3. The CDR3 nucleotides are TGTGCCAGCAGTTACTCGGGACTAGCGGGAGAAAATACGCAGTATTTT. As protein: CASSYSGLAGENTQYF.

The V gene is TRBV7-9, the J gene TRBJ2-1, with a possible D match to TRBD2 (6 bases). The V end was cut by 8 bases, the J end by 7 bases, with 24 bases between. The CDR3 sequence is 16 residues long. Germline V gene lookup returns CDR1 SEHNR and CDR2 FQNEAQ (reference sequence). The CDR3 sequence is CASQTRRGWEENEQFF. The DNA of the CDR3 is TGTGCCAGCCAAACCAGAAGGGGCTGGGAGGAGAATGAGCAGTTCTTC.

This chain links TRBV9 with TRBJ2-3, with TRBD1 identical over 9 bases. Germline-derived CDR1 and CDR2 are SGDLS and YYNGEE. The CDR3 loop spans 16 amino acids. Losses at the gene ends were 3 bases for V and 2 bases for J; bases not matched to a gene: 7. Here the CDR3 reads CASSGRGTGTTDTQYF. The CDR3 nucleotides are TGTGCCAGCAGCGGCCGAGGGACAGGGACCACAGATACGCAGTATTTT.

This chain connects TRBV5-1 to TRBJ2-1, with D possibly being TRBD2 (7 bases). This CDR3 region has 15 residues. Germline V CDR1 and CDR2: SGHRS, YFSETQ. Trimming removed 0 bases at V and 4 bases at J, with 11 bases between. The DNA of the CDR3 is TGCGCCAGCAGCTTGGAGGGAGGGGGTTACAATGAGCAGTTCTTC. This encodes CASSLEGGGYNEQFF.

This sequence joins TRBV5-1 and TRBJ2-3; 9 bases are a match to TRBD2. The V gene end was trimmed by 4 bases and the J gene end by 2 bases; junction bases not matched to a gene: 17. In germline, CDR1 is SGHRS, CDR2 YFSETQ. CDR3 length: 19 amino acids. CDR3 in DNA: TGCGCCAGCAGCCCGGGAGCGGGGGGACGACGGGGGGCCACAGATACGCAGTATTTT. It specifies CASSPGAGGRRGATDTQYF.

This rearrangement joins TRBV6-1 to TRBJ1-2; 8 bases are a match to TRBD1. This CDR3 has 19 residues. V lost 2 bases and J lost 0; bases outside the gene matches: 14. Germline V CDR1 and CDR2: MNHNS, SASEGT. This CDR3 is CASSEKPVGTGLSNYGYTF. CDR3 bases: TGTGCCAGCAGTGAAAAGCCCGTTGGGACAGGTCTTTCTAACTATGGCTACACCTTC.

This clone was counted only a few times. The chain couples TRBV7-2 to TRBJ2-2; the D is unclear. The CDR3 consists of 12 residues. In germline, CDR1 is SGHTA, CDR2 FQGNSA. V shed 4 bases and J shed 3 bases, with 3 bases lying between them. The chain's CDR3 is CASSSYTGELFF. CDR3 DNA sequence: TGTGCCAGCAGCTCCTACACCGGGGAGCTGTTTTTT. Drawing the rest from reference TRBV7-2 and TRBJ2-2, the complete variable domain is GAGVSQSPSNKVTEKGKDVELRCDPISGHTALYWYRQSLGQGLEFLIYFQGNSAPDKSGLPSDRFSAERTGGSVSTLTIQRTQQEDSAVYLCASSSYTGELFFGEGSRLTVL.

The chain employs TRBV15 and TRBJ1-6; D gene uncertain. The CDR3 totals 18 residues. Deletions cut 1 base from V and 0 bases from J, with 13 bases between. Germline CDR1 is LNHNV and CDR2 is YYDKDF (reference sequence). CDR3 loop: CATSRGLGGNSYNSPLHF. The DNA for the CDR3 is TGTGCCACCAGCAGAGGACTGGGAGGGAACTCCTATAATTCACCCCTCCACTTT. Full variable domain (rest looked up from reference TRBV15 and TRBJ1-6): DAMVIQNPRYQVTQFGKPVTLSCSQTLNHNVMYWYQQKSSQAPKLLFHYYDKDFNNEADTPDNFQSRRPNTSFCFLDIRSPGLGDTAMYLCATSRGLGGNSYNSPLHFGNGTRLTVT.

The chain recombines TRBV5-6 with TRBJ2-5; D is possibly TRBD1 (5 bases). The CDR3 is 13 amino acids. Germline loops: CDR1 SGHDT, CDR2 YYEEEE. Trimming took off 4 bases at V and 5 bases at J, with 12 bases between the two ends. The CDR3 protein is CASSAQGWETQYF. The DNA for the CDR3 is TGTGCCAGCAGCGCCCAGGGTTGGGAGACCCAGTACTTC.

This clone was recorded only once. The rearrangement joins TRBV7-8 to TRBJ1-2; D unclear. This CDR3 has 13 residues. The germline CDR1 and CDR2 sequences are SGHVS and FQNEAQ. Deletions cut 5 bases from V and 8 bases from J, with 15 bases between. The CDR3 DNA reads TGTGCCAGCAGCCCCGGTGAGGGTGTGGGCTACACCTTC. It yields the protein CASSPGEGVGYTF. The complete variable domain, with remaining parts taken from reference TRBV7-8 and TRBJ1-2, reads GAGVSQSPRYKVAKRGQDVALRCDPISGHVSLFWYQQALGQGPEFLTYFQNEAQLDKSGLPSDRFFAERPEGSVSTLKIQRTQQEDSAVYLCASSPGEGVGYTFGSGTRLTVV.